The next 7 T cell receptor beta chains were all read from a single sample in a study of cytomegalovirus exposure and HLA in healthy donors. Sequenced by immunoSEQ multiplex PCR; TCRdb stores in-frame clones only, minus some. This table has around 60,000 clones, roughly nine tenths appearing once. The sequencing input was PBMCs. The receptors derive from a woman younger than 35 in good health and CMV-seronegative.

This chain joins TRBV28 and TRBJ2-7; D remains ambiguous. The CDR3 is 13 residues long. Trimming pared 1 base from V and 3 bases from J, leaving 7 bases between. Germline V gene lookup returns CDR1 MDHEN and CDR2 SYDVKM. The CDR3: CASSLLRFYEQYF. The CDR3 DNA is TGTGCCAGCAGTTTATTACGGTTCTACGAGCAGTACTTC.

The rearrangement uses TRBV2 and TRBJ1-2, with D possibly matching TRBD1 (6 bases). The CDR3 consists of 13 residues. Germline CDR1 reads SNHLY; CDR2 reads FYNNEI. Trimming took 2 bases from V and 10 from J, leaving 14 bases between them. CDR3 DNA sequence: TGTGCCAGCAGTGAACCGACAGGAATGTCCTACACCTTC. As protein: CASSEPTGMSYTF.

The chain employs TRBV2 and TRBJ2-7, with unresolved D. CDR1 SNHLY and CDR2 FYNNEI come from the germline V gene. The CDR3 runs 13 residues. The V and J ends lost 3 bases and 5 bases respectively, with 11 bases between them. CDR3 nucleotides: TGTGCCAGCAGTGACGGTCTTGGGCACGAGCAGTACTTC. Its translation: CASSDGLGHEQYF.

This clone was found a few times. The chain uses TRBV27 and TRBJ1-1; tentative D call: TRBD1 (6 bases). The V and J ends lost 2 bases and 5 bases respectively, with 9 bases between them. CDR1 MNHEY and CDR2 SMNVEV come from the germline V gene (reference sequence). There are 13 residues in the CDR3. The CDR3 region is CASSLEGVTEAFF. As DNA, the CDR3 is TGTGCCAGCAGTTTAGAGGGGGTTACTGAAGCTTTCTTT.

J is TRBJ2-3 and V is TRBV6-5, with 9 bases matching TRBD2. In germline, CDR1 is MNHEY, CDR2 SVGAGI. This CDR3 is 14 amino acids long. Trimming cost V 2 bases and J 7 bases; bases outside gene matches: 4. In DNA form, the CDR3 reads TGTGCCAGCAGTTACAAAGCGGGGGGTAATACGCAGTATTTT. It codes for CASSYKAGGNTQYF.

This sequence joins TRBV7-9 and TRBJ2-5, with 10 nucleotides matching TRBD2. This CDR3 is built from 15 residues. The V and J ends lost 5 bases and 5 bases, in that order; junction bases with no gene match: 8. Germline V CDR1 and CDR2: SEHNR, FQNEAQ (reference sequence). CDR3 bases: TGTGCCAGCAGCCCCGGAGGGGGACTAGCGGAGACCCAGTACTTC. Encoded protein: CASSPGGGLAETQYF.

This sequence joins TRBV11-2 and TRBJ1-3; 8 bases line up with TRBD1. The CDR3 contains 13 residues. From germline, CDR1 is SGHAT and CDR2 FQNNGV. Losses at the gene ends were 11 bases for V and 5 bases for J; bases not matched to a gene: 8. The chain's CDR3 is CASAPGGRNTIYF. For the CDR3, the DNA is TGTGCCTCGGCACCAGGGGGCCGAAACACCATATATTTT.